A single sample is the source of the 5 T cell receptor beta chains below, sequenced in a study of Graves' ophthalmopathy and Graves' hyperthyroidism. RNA transcripts provided the template for amplifying TCR beta CDR3 regions. The workflow started with a first-round RT-PCR run with HTBI primers and then moved on to a second-round multiplex PCR. TCRdb reprocessed the multiplex PCR reads with MiXCR, giving one entry per CDR3 protein. This sample has roughly 1.1 million distinct CDR3 sequences, with roughly two fifths found just once. The material sequenced was peripheral blood or thyroid tissue (not recorded which). The receptors come from an adult man with Graves' hyperthyroidism.

The gene calls are TRBV6-1 and TRBJ2-2; D is perhaps TRBD1 (5 bases). Trimming left V 4 bases short and J 0 bases short, with 9 bases between. CDR1 is MNHNS, CDR2 SASEGT, per germline. The CDR3 sequence is 15 residues long. The CDR3 nucleotides read TGTGCCAGCAGTGTTAAGACAGCGAACACCGGGGAGCTGTTTTTT. Protein sequence: CASSVKTANTGELFF.

The chain couples TRBV25-1 to TRBJ2-5; perhaps TRBD2 as D (6 bases). Germline V gene lookup returns CDR1 MGHDK and CDR2 SYGVNS. The CDR3 length is 17 residues. The V end was cut by 4 bases, the J end by 0 bases, with 18 bases between. Here the CDR3 DNA reads TGTGCCAGCAGTGCTAGGGTCCGGGACTGGTACCAAGAGACCCAGTACTTC. It specifies CASSARVRDWYQETQYF. Together with reference TRBV25-1 and TRBJ2-5, the CDR3 gives the full variable domain: EADIYQTPRYLVIGTGKKITLECSQTMGHDKMYWYQQDPGMELHLIHYSYGVNSTEKGDLSSESTVSRIRTEHFPLTLESARPSHTSQYLCASSARVRDWYQETQYFGPGTRLLVL.

This clonotype occurred a few times. The rearrangement uses TRBV6-5 and TRBJ1-2; D perhaps matches TRBD1 (5 bases). CDR3 length: 14 amino acids. V was trimmed by 6 bases and J by 0 bases, leaving 11 bases between them. The V gene's germline CDR1 is MNHEY and CDR2 SVGAGI. CDR3 bases: TGTGCCAGCAGAACAGGATTAGCTAACTATGGCTACACCTTC. As protein: CASRTGLANYGYTF.

This clonotype was recorded a few times. A single base separates this from a much larger clone, so it may be a read error. The J gene is TRBJ1-2, the V gene TRBV20-1, with D maybe TRBD1 (6 bases). The germline V gene has CDR1 DFQATT and CDR2 SNEGSKA (reference sequence). This CDR3 is 13 amino acids long. The CDR3 bases are TGCGGTGCTAGAGAGGTACAGGGCCATGGCTACACCTTC. Translated, it gives CGAREVQGHGYTF.

Remarks on this clonotype: A much larger clone sits a single nucleotide away, making a read error possible. This chain links TRBV29-1 with TRBJ2-7, with 10 bases that match TRBD2. This CDR3 region has 13 residues. Germline V gives CDR1 SQVTM, CDR2 ANQGSEA. V dropped 2 bases and J dropped 6; count of bases not matched to a gene: 4. Here the CDR3 reads CSVETSGAPEQYF. In DNA form, the CDR3 reads TGCAGCGTTGAAACTAGCGGGGCGCCCGAGCAGTACTTC.